A selection of T cell receptor beta chains follows, all from one sample in a study of shared clonotypes between healthy human individuals. Produced via immunoSEQ multiplex PCR; TCRdb's table is partial and in-frame only. The repertoire holds 950,000 to 1,100,000 clones, 65% to 80% seen once, with less than 1.5% in the top ten. Sequences were obtained from memory CD4+ T cells sorted from blood. Receptors were obtained from a man aged 18 to 35 in good health. The CDR3 runs from the conserved cysteine through the conserved F or W. Fields, in order: V gene, clone size, CDR3 length, D gene, J gene, CDR3 protein, CDR3 DNA. D genes are given only for firm matches. For some rows the clone size is stated as once, few or many, or as a class when expanded; others skip it.

V gene: TRBV6-6; clone size: NA; CDR3 length: 14; D gene: NA; J gene: TRBJ2-7; CDR3 protein: CASSTRLEGSEQYF; CDR3 DNA: TGTGCCAGCAGTACCCGCCTGGAGGGCTCCGAGCAGTACTTC
V gene: TRBV11-2; clone size: NA; CDR3 length: 13; D gene: NA; J gene: TRBJ2-2; CDR3 protein: CASSPVGTGELFF; CDR3 DNA: TGTGCCAGCAGCCCGGTAGGGACCGGGGAGCTGTTTTTT
V gene: TRBV28; clone size: NA; CDR3 length: 15; D gene: NA; J gene: TRBJ2-1; CDR3 protein: CASTPSQGTYNEQFF; CDR3 DNA: TGTGCCAGCACCCCCAGCCAGGGCACCTACAATGAGCAGTTCTTC
V gene: TRBV30; clone size: NA; CDR3 length: 15; D gene: NA; J gene: TRBJ2-3; CDR3 protein: CAWKGGGVSTDTQYF; CDR3 DNA: TGTGCCTGGAAGGGAGGGGGCGTTAGCACAGATACGCAGTATTTT
V gene: TRBV29-1; clone size: NA; CDR3 length: 14; D gene: TRBD1; J gene: TRBJ1-1; CDR3 protein: CSVVGQGGVTEAFF; CDR3 DNA: TGCAGCGTTGTCGGACAGGGTGGAGTCACTGAAGCTTTCTTT
V gene: TRBV7-8; clone size: NA; CDR3 length: 17; D gene: TRBD1; J gene: TRBJ2-1; CDR3 protein: CASSFPSYRGSNNEQFF; CDR3 DNA: TGTGCCAGCAGCTTTCCGTCGTACAGGGGAAGTAACAATGAGCAGTTCTTC
V gene: TRBV5-1; clone size: NA; CDR3 length: 16; D gene: TRBD2; J gene: TRBJ2-7; CDR3 protein: CASSLVGSGASYEQYF; CDR3 DNA: TGCGCCAGCAGCTTGGTGGGTAGCGGGGCCTCCTACGAGCAGTACTTC
V gene: TRBV5-6; clone size: few; CDR3 length: 14; D gene: NA; J gene: TRBJ2-7; CDR3 protein: CASSPWTDPYEQYF; CDR3 DNA: TGTGCCAGCAGCCCCTGGACGGACCCGTACGAGCAGTACTTC
V gene: TRBV5-6; clone size: NA; CDR3 length: 12; D gene: NA; J gene: TRBJ2-5; CDR3 protein: CASSSGVETQYF; CDR3 DNA: TGTGCCAGCAGCTCGGGGGTCGAGACCCAGTACTTC
V gene: TRBV6-1; clone size: once; CDR3 length: 15; D gene: TRBD1; J gene: TRBJ1-5; CDR3 protein: CASSAGQGLNQPQHF; CDR3 DNA: TGTGCCAGCAGCGCGGGACAGGGCCTCAATCAGCCCCAGCATTTT
V gene: TRBV28; clone size: NA; CDR3 length: 15; D gene: TRBD1; J gene: TRBJ1-2; CDR3 protein: CASSLRTGGNYGYTF; CDR3 DNA: TGTGCCAGCAGTTTACGCACAGGGGGGAACTATGGCTACACCTTC
V gene: TRBV30; clone size: NA; CDR3 length: 13; D gene: NA; J gene: TRBJ1-2; CDR3 protein: CAWSVLVISGYTF; CDR3 DNA: TGTGCCTGGAGTGTACTGGTCATCAGTGGCTACACCTTC
V gene: TRBV7-3; clone size: NA; CDR3 length: 13; D gene: NA; J gene: TRBJ2-3; CDR3 protein: CASSLRRTDTQYF; CDR3 DNA: TGTGCCAGCAGCTTAAGACGCACAGATACGCAGTATTTT
V gene: TRBV30; clone size: once; CDR3 length: 14; D gene: NA; J gene: TRBJ2-3; CDR3 protein: CAWSVSGYGDTQYF; CDR3 DNA: TGTGCCTGGAGTGTTTCGGGGTATGGAGATACGCAGTATTTT